The 3 T cell receptor beta chains below were found in one sample sequenced in a study of CD8+ T cells in alopecia areata. The sample's treatment: oral pan-JAK inhibitor, 5-10 mg twice daily. Following extraction, RNA underwent reverse transcription to cDNA, which served as the sequencing template. Repertoires were generated with immunoSEQ multiplex PCR, while TCRdb's copy carries only in-frame clones and drops some. The table has 90,000 to 120,000 clones, roughly 84% seen once; the top ten hold 24%. The starting material was CD8+ T cells sorted from blood, obtained at week 24, from a patient treated with tofacitinib. Receptor source: a human donor with alopecia areata.

V gene TRBV7-9 combines with J gene TRBJ2-7; TRBD1 aligns across 8 bases. The germline V gene has CDR1 SEHNR and CDR2 FQNEAQ (reference sequence). Trimming removed 1 base from V and 2 bases from J; junction bases left unmatched: 13. CDR3 length: 18 residues. The CDR3 bases are TGTGCCAGCAGCTTAGAGGTTAATGCGGACAGGGTCCCCTACGAGCAGTACTTC. Its protein product is CASSLEVNADRVPYEQYF.

The rearrangement joins TRBV4-1 to TRBJ1-5, with TRBD1 matching over 9 bases. The germline V gene has CDR1 MGHRA and CDR2 YSYEKL. CDR3 length: 19 residues. The ends lost 2 bases at V and 2 bases at J; junction bases unmatched: 13. The CDR3 region has the DNA TGCGCCAGCAGCCAACGCCAGGACAGGGGAGGGTTGGGCAATCAGCCCCAGCATTTT. Protein sequence: CASSQRQDRGGLGNQPQHF.

This CDR3 reads CASSLGAVYYNSPLHF. Here the CDR3 DNA reads TGTGCCAGCAGCTTGGGGGCTGTTTATTATAATTCACCCCTCCACTTT. The V call is TRBV11-2, the J call TRBJ1-6; perhaps TRBD1 as D (6 bases). Germline V lookup: CDR1 SGHAT, CDR2 FQNNGV. CDR3 length: 16 residues. Between the trimmed V and J ends, which lost 3 bases and 4 bases, there was a span of 13 bases.